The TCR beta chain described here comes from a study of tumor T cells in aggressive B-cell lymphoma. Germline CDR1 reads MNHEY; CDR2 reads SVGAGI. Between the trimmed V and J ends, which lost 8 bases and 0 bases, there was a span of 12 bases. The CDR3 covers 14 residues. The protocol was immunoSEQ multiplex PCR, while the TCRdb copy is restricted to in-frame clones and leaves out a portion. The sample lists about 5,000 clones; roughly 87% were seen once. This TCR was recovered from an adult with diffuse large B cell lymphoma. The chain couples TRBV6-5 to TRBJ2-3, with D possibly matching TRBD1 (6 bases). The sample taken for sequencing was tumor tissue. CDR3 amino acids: CASRGRGSTDTQYF. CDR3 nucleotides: TGTGCCAGCCGGGGCAGGGGTAGCACAGATACGCAGTATTTT.